A selection of T cell receptor beta chains follows, all from one sample in a study of T cell responses to AZD1222 COVID-19 vaccine. The table came from immunoSEQ multiplex PCR; TCRdb's copy has only in-frame clones and leaves some out. The sample has approximately 110,000 clones, roughly 84% seen once; the top ten hold roughly 6.2%. The material was peripheral blood, obtained on day 0 of AZD1222 vaccination. The receptors come from an adult in good health. Both conserved end residues are part of each CDR3. D genes are given only for firm matches.

>-|TRBJ2-3|TRBV7-8
CASSLWGGAGDTQYF
>-|TRBJ1-5|TRBV12-5
CASGLVAGGSNQPQHF
>-|TRBJ1-1|TRBV12-3/TRBV12-4
CASSLKGYTEAFF
>-|TRBJ1-3|TRBV5-4
CASSLERVGNTIYF
>TRBD1|TRBJ1-2|TRBV7-9
CASSLTGTGEGYGYTF
>TRBD1|TRBJ2-7|TRBV13
CASSRSGTVDYEQYF
>-|TRBJ1-5|TRBV19
CASSIDHGVGWSSNQPQHF
>-|TRBJ1-2|TRBV19
CASSERDGYTF
>-|TRBJ1-1|TRBV7-6
CASSLGRDAKDTEAFF
>-|TRBJ2-2|TRBV2
CASTPRVDTGELFF
>-|TRBJ1-1|TRBV28
CASSFTILSGPPLNTEAFF
>-|TRBJ1-1|TRBV6-2/TRBV6-3
CASSYRSFAERAFF
>-|TRBJ1-2|TRBV12-3/TRBV12-4
CASSPDWGGGYTF
>-|TRBJ1-1|TRBV6-1
CASSENQVNTEAFF
>TRBD1|TRBJ2-2|TRBV18
CASSPGQGPGELFF
>-|TRBJ1-6|TRBV23-1
CASATSVSLHF
>-|TRBJ1-2|TRBV7-2
CASTLQGVAFGYTF
>TRBD2|TRBJ2-1|TRBV20-1
CSASTSGGLDGQFF
>TRBD1|TRBJ2-3|TRBV3-1/TRBV3-2
CASSWTGVTDTQYF
>-|TRBJ1-5|TRBV29-1
CSVGEGGRQPQHF
>-|TRBJ1-5|TRBV28
CASSALEQPQHF
>TRBD1|TRBJ2-3|TRBV6-5
CATQGARPDTQYF
>-|TRBJ1-4|TRBV18
CASSRDGQGEKLFF
>-|TRBJ1-4|TRBV2
CASSSDTPTNEKLFF
>-|TRBJ2-1|TRBV19
CASSSPHSSYNEQFF
>TRBD2|TRBJ2-1|TRBV2
CASSFAAGGYNEQFF
>-|TRBJ1-5|TRBV5-1
CASSPGPPSNQPQHF
>-|TRBJ1-3|TRBV12-3/TRBV12-4
CASSLTNTIYF
>-|TRBJ1-3|TRBV11-3
CASSPRDTSLPSGNTIYF
>-|TRBJ1-1|TRBV7-9
CASSLSVQGLLNTEAFF
>-|TRBJ1-4|TRBV28
CASISQGTTNEKLFF
>-|TRBJ2-7|TRBV7-2
CASTQRKNYEQYF
>-|TRBJ1-2|TRBV7-9
CASSTTPGYTF
>TRBD1|TRBJ1-2|TRBV28
CASRRVGTGVKDYGYTF
>-|TRBJ2-3|TRBV20-1
CSASGDRATDTQYF
>TRBD1|TRBJ1-6|TRBV6-5
CASSLGQAGSPLHF
>-|TRBJ1-1|TRBV5-1
CASRIQVETEAFF
>-|TRBJ1-4|TRBV2
CATSLQGRSNEKLFF
>-|TRBJ1-6|TRBV3-1/TRBV3-2
CASSQGDSPLHF
>-|TRBJ2-1|TRBV21-1
CASSRHWEDEQFF
>TRBD1|TRBJ2-2|TRBV7-2
CASSAQGAGELFF
>TRBD1|TRBJ2-7|TRBV28
CASSFTGRDRRSYEQYF
>TRBD1|TRBJ1-5|TRBV7-2
CASSPGTGVSGNQPQHF
>TRBD2|TRBJ2-1|TRBV10-3
CASRRGDEQFF
>TRBD1|TRBJ1-1|TRBV5-4
CASSLDLGQGNTEAFF
>-|TRBJ2-7|TRBV7-7
CASSLGRAKQYF
>TRBD1|TRBJ1-1|TRBV11-2
CASQTGGERTEAFF
>-|TRBJ1-2|TRBV30
CAWTREDNYGYTF